This entry features one TCR beta chain sequence. The antigen is not known. Trimming pared 7 bases from V and 2 bases from J, leaving 10 bases between. CDR1 WSHSY and CDR2 SAAADI come from the germline V gene. The CDR3 length is 13 residues. The source of the sample is a study of early T cells in non-severe SARS-CoV-2 infection. Study in general: The study sequenced bulk RNA from unsorted whole blood, with chains unpaired.

Study outcomes and limitations: VDJdb matches were skewed toward anti-spike CD8 T cell responses.

The TCR library protocol attached unique molecular identifiers to the individual cDNA molecules. TCRdb passed the 5' RACE reads through MiXCR, listing each CDR3 protein once. The sample has 70,000 to 95,000 distinct CDR3 sequences, 11% to 15% seen once. V usage is TRBV10-2 and J usage is TRBJ2-3; D ambiguous. The sequenced sample consisted of whole blood. The origin of this receptor is an adult who was a healthcare worker with PCR-confirmed SARS-CoV-2 infection or an uninfected control (not recorded which). This CDR3 reads CASTADFTDTQYF. In DNA form, the CDR3 reads TGCGCCAGCACCGCCGACTTCACAGATACGCAGTATTTT.